This paragraph reports one TCR beta chain. Its target antigen remains unknown. Per-base qualities were not stored, and no clone one base away is much larger. Libraries of naive CD8 T cells were built from around 18,000 to 910,000 sorted cells, with 10%, 30% or 50% of the purified RNA used. On a BD FACSAria II, naive CD8 T cells were FACS-sorted as CD8+CD4-CCR7+CD45RA+ and collected into RLT Plus buffer. Around 11 TCR copies' worth of Jurkat RNA were spiked into roughly 19,000-1,000,000 naive CD8 T cell samples to test detection sensitivity. Enrichment of CD8 T cells was performed with RosetteSep CD8+ T Cell Enrichment Cocktail and Ficoll-Paque, after which ACK red cell lysis was carried out. The data are from a study of molecular identifiers for immune sequencing clone quantification listed by TCRdb under 2018. Concerning the study at large: For a replicate experiment, RNA from approximately 20,000 or 100,000 naive CD8 T cells was divided into five aliquots, of which four were sequenced. This methods study used CD8 T cells to benchmark TCR RNA copy counting and molecular-identifier clustering-based TCR repertoire sequencing (MIDCIRS). Broader findings and caveats from the paper: When barcode sub-clustering was omitted, TCR diversity was inflated by chimeric consensus sequences, with chimeras reaching as high as 47%. Modeling gave about three recovered TCR RNA copies per cell versus about 10 by digital PCR, implying roughly 28% capture efficiency. Identical TCR molecules sharing a barcode could cause highly expanded clone sizes to be underestimated. The naive libraries included spiked-in Jurkat TCR RNA (approximately ten copies' worth), and this RNA is not part of the donor repertoire. Spiked-in Jurkat TCR RNA equal to a single cell's worth was reported to be detectable even within one million naive CD8 T cells. Clones above 20 RNA copies held over 98% of molecules in CMV-specific effector cells but under 1% in naive cells.

The CDR3 starts with the cysteine, ends with the phenylalanine, and has 11 residues. Only the CDR3 portion is preserved as DNA: 33 bases, with reading frame beginning at the first base. The junction carries 7 bases between V and J, which are trimmed by 3 bases and 8 bases respectively. The germline V gene (reference sequence) provides CDR1 GTSNPN and CDR2 SVGIG. The library came from PCR. The run used a NextSeq 500. Preparation of bulk TCR libraries followed a previously described approach, with the TCR primers listed in Table S5. Purification of total RNA was performed with the Qiagen AllPrep DNA/RNA kit. Before analysis, reads from multiple sequencing runs of one library were combined. Per the authors' processing: Reads were retained only if the reads had an exact TCR constant sequence, and the retained reads were trimmed to 150 nt and grouped according to their 12-nt molecular barcodes. Reads within each barcode group were sub-clustered using a 15% Levenshtein threshold, and quality-weighted consensus sequences were constructed for each RNA molecule. Non-functional sequences were discarded, and so were lower-count sequences lying one edit away from another sequence. Based on a fit of two negative binomial distributions, barcode sub-clusters having less than 20% of the maximum read count were discarded. TCRdb ran its own pipeline on the public reads, namely fastp trimming at Q25 and MiXCR clone calling, and kept in-frame beta chains. Identical CDR3 protein sequences are pooled into one entry, listed with their most common genes and DNA. For this entry, the V and J calls and clone size follow TCRdb and not the study's own pipeline. The sample records hundreds of thousands of distinct CDR3 sequences, roughly 23% of which are singletons. 0.7% to 0.95% of the sample comes from the top ten.

The source is a human donor in good health. Some libraries in this study had Jurkat cell RNA spiked in. This receptor chain uses TRBV30 and TRBJ2-2, with the D gene too uncertain to name. Sequencing input: naive CD8+ T cells from blood, with Jurkat cell RNA spiked in. Taken with the paper, the label for cell subset or site translates to: FACS-sorted CD8+CD4-CCR7+CD45RA+ naive T cells. The DNA is TGTGCCTGGAGGAATGGGGGGGAGCTGTTTTTT. Its translation is CAWRNGGELFF.